This TCR beta chain was captured in a study of T cell repertoires in cytomegalovirus infection. Study-wide context: It was the public TCR beta signatures that indicated both CMV infection and matching HLA type. Study observations and caveats: Carriers of CMV plus the relevant HLA were identified by cumulative public TCR beta family frequency. Ex vivo, HLA-C-restricted CMV-specific TCR beta clonotypes prevailed over the rest of the response.

TCRdb reanalysed the reads using MiXCR and keeps one entry per CDR3 protein. Of about 450,000 distinct CDR3 sequences listed, approximately 33% were seen once; the top ten hold approximately 13%. The V end was cut by 5 bases, the J end by 1 base, with 24 bases between. Germline values: CDR1 SGHTA, CDR2 FQGNSA. The CDR3 consists of 18 residues. Of note for this clonotype: Its antigen is as yet unknown.

The source of this sequence is a human donor in good health (CMV status not recorded). Some clones in this sample may be carry-over from other donors' samples. This chain connects TRBV7-2 to TRBJ2-7; TRBD1 is a possible D gene (5 bases). The sequenced material came from PBMCs. The CDR3 loop is CASSGTMDMGRDSYEQYF. The CDR3 DNA sequence: TGTGCCAGCAGCGGAACAATGGACATGGGGCGTGATTCCTACGAGCAGTACTTC.